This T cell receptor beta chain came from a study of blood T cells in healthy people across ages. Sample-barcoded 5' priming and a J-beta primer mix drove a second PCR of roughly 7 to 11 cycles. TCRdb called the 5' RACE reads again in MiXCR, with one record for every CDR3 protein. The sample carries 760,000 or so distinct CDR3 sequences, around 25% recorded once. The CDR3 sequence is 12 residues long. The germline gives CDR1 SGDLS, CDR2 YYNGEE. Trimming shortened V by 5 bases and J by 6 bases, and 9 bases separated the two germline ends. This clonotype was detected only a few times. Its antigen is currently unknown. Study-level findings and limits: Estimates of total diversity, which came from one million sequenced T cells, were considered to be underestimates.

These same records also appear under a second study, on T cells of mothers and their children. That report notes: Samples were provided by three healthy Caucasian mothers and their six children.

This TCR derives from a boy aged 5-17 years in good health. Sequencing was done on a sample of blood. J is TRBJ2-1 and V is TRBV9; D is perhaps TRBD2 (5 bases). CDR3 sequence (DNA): TGTGCCAGCAGTCCTACTAGCAATGAGCAGTTCTTC. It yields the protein CASSPTSNEQFF.